This T cell receptor beta chain was captured in a study of control samples from healthy donors and cancer patients (dated by TCRdb to the early 2020s). The library was obtained by the immunoSEQ multiplex PCR assay. Imported from immuneACCESS, the table was reduced by TCRdb to in-frame sequences with V and J called. These copies leave out some clones; in studies compared against another copy, an unresolved V gene accounts for under half, and the cause of the remainder is not known. The sample includes 100,000 to 150,000 clones, with around 90% observed a single time. The top ten constitute under 3% of the sample. The CDR3 has 15 amino acids, counting the end cysteine and phenylalanine. Only the CDR3 DNA is retained, 45 bases long and in frame from the first base. The germline V gene (reference sequence) yields GTSNPN for CDR1 and SVGIG for CDR2. Deletion took 3 bases off V and 3 bases off J, with a span of 18 bases between the germline ends.

Of note for this clone: This receptor's antigen is unknown. No much larger clone exists at a distance of one base, and base qualities are not known.

This receptor was identified in a man aged 35-49 years in good health. Material: blood. The chain was built from TRBV30 and TRBJ2-7; the D segment may tentatively be TRBD1 or TRBD2, each giving 5 matched bases. CDR3 sequence: CAWSRLGTLLYEQYF. The sequence in DNA is TGTGCCTGGAGCCGGTTAGGGACCCTTCTCTACGAGCAGTACTTC.